This T cell receptor beta chain was obtained from a study of vaccination effects on CD4 cells after COVID-19. The CDR3 covers 15 residues. Germline V gene data show CDR1 as SGHTA and CDR2 as FQGNSA. V was trimmed by 1 base and J by 9 bases, leaving 16 bases between them. Antigen-specific CD4+ T cells expanded by the ViraFEST assay with viral peptide pools were then sequenced. Upon completion of around 9 days in culture, CD4+ T cells were isolated. PCR showed that the person got SARS-CoV-2 infection at some point between March and December 2020. Fresh IL-2-containing medium replaced half the medium on days 3 and 7. Comments on this clone: Its target is unknown.

The study's findings and limits: Late post-vaccination samples showed marked contraction of infection- and vaccine-induced clones.

Using immunoSEQ multiplex PCR, the repertoire was profiled, and TCRdb retains in-frame clones only, with some absent. This table holds under 55,000 clones, roughly 75% found once. This specimen consisted of CD4+ T cells from PBMCs cultured with a peptide pool, obtained before COVID-19 vaccination. This chain uses TRBV7-2 with TRBJ1-5; D is perhaps TRBD1 (5 bases). The clonotype comes from a human donor who had a prior SARS-CoV-2 infection. The CDR3 protein is CASSLDRGGIMPQHF. The CDR3 DNA reads TGTGCCAGCAGCTTAGATAGGGGAGGAATCATGCCCCAGCATTTT.